This T cell receptor (beta chain) is drawn from a study of T cells in Graves' hyperthyroidism and ophthalmopathy. Ten or more counts support this clonotype. The study based diagnoses on clinical symptoms, serum thyroxine and TRAb, thyroid ultrasound and orbital computed tomography. From RNA transcripts, TCR beta CDR3 regions were amplified. The HTBI primer set was used in a first-round RT-PCR of the TCR CDR3. One entry per CDR3 protein results from TCRdb running MiXCR on the multiplex PCR reads. The sample consists of 600,000 to 900,000 distinct CDR3 sequences, about 15% of them appearing once. This CDR3 spans 13 amino acids. V lost 7 bases, J lost 5 bases, and 7 bases stayed unmatched.

The sequenced material came from blood. The sequence came from a man aged 18 to 30 with Graves' hyperthyroidism. The rearrangement joins TRBV12-3 or TRBV12-4 to TRBJ1-1; 7 nucleotides align to TRBD1. CDR3 DNA sequence: TGTGCCAGCACCGGGACAGCCAGGACTGAAGCTTTCTTT. This codes for CASTGTARTEAFF.